This T cell receptor beta chain came from a study of PD-L1 blockade in urothelial cancer. Assay used: immunoSEQ multiplex PCR; TCRdb lists only in-frame clones, some missing. The data hold roughly 60,000 clones, with about 80% observed a single time. This receptor was identified in a man between 65 and 79 years old with urothelial cancer. The source material was PBMCs, sampled around atezolizumab (anti-PD-L1) treatment.

The CDR3 here is CASSLAISAELSSYEQYF. The CDR3 DNA reads TGCGCCAGCAGCTTGGCGATATCAGCGGAACTGAGCTCCTACGAGCAGTACTTC. The chain carries TRBV5-1 and TRBJ2-7; D perhaps matches TRBD2 (5 bases). The CDR3 length is 18 residues. Deletions cut 0 bases from V and 0 bases from J, with 19 bases between. In germline, CDR1 is SGHRS, CDR2 YFSETQ.